This entry is about one TCR beta chain. Its antigen target is currently unknown. The record has no base qualities; no much larger clone is one base away. The data belong to a study of OX40 agonist ivuxolimab in advanced cancers. Turning to the overall study: The costimulatory receptor OX40 (CD134) was targeted by ivuxolimab, a fully human IgG2 agonistic monoclonal antibody. Intravenous ivuxolimab was administered to patients every 2 weeks at six dose levels: 0.01, 0.1, 0.3, 1.5, 3 and 10 mg/kg. Among the roughly 52 dose-escalation patients, around 20 had hepatocellular carcinoma, roughly 15 melanoma, 9 renal cell carcinoma and 9 head and neck cancer. The dose-escalation cohort was about 83% male with a mean age of around 64 years, ranging from 23 to 79. Prior anti-PD-1, anti-PD-L1 or anti-CTLA-4 therapy was permitted, and less than 45% of dose-escalation patients had received checkpoint inhibitors. Three dose-escalation patients achieved partial responses, one with hepatocellular carcinoma and two with cutaneous melanoma. The purpose of peripheral TCRbeta sequencing was to test whether ivuxolimab changed TCR sequence diversity and led to clonal T-cell expansion. The paper reports the monotherapy dose-escalation portion (N of about 50 patients) of the phase I ivuxolimab trial. General conclusions and limits of the study: Low levels of normalized T-cell clonal expansion were also shown by some nonresponding patients. After ivuxolimab, expanded clones were on average more numerous among CD8+ T cells than among CD4+ T cells. Which antigens the clonally expanded peripheral T cells were specific for was not determined. At doses from 0.1 to 3.0 mg/kg, clonal expansion was seen in both CD4+ and CD8+ blood T cells between baseline and week 6. In the 0.1-3.0 mg/kg groups, partial responders had among the lowest normalized peripheral clonal expansion, particularly in CD8+ T cells.

To sequence the TCRbeta CDR3 region, genomic DNA was isolated from the sorted cells. TCRbeta CDR3 regions were sequenced using the immunoSEQ Assay. Not all clones reach the TCRdb copy of this immuneACCESS table, which keeps in-frame sequences only. Checked studies attribute under half of the gap to unresolved V genes and leave the rest unexplained. The sample yields 68,000 or so clones; over 80% were counted once. The ten most abundant clones make up approximately 10% of the sample. The trial excluded patients who had a history of autoimmune disease or were on systemic immunosuppression. Peripheral blood for TCR sequencing was collected from all dose cohorts at baseline, on cycle 4 day 1, and on cycle 7 day 1. Samples were obtained from an open-label, multicenter, first-in-human phase I dose-escalation trial of ivuxolimab. Adults with locally advanced or metastatic head and neck squamous cell, hepatocellular, melanoma or renal cell carcinoma were enrolled in the trial. Before TCR sequencing, CD4+ T cells and CD8+ T cells from peripheral blood were sorted into separate populations.

Inclusive of the bounding cysteine and phenylalanine, the CDR3 is 14 residues long. Only the CDR3 part of the read is kept: 42 bases, read in frame from the first base. The CDR1 and CDR2 encoded by the germline V gene are MNHEY and SVGAGI. Rearrangement joined TRBV6-5 to TRBJ2-5, with the D segment identity uncertain. The J call may be mistaken, given a closer DNA end match to TRBJ2-7. This receptor was obtained from an adult with an advanced solid tumor such as melanoma, head and neck, liver or kidney cancer. Sample: CD4+ or CD8+ T cells sorted from blood, taken in a trial of the OX40 agonist ivuxolimab. The sequence in DNA is TGTGCCAGCAGCAGCCCCCTTGGCTCCTACGAGCAGTACTTC. The encoded protein is CASSSPLGSYEQYF.